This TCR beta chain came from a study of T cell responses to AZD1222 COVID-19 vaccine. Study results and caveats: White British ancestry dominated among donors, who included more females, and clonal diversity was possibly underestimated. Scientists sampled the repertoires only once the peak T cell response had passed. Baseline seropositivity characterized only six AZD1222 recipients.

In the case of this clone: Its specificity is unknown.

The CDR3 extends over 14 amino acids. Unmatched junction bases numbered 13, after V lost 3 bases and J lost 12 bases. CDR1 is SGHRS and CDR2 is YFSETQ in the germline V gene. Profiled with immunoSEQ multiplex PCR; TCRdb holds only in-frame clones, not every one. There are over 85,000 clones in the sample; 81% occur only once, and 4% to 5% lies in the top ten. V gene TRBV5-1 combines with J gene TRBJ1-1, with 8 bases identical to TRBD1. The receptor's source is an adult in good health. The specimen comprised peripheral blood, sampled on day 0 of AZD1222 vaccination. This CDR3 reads CASSWRAGGEESFF. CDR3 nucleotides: TGCGCCAGCAGCTGGAGGGCAGGGGGCGAGGAATCTTTCTTT. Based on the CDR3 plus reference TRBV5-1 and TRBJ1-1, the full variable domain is KAGVTQTPRYLIKTRGQQVTLSCSPISGHRSVSWYQQTPGQGLQFLFEYFSETQRNKGNFPGRFSGRQFSNSRSEMNVSTLELGDSALYLCASSWRAGGEESFFGQGTRLTVV.